What follows are 26 T cell receptor beta chains derived from one specimen sequenced in a study of cytomegalovirus exposure and HLA in healthy donors (dated by TCRdb to 2017 to 2019). Library creation used the immunoSEQ multiplex PCR assay. For the multiplex PCR, a mixture combining 60 forward primers for TCR Vbeta segments and 13 reverse primers for TCR Jbeta segments was used. TCRdb took this table from immuneACCESS and kept in-frame rearrangements with V and J called. Such tables lack part of the clones; where checked against another copy, unresolved V genes explain under half of the gap, and the rest is unexplained. The sample table records approximately 150,000 clones; about 74% of these occur just once. The top ten clonotypes cover around 3.1% of the sample. The sample consisted of PBMCs. These receptor sequences come from a male donor in good health and CMV-seronegative.

This clone was detected once. The gene calls are TRBV7-3 and TRBJ2-2, with D uncertain. V lost 1 base and J lost 0, with 12 bases in between. CDR3 size: 17 residues. Germline lookup yields CDR1 SGHTA and CDR2 FQGTGA. The CDR3 region has the DNA TGTGCCAGCAGCTTAATGTCGGAGCAACCGAACACCGGGGAGCTGTTTTTT. It yields the protein CASSLMSEQPNTGELFF.

The chain employs TRBV7-2 and TRBJ1-1, with 10 bases lining up with TRBD1. The CDR3 contains 15 residues. Germline-derived CDR1 and CDR2 are SGHTA and FQGNSA. V dropped 4 bases and J dropped 4; count of bases not matched to a gene: 6. The CDR3 loop is CASSSDRGLSTEAFF. The CDR3 nucleotides read TGTGCCAGCAGCTCAGACAGGGGGCTGAGCACTGAAGCTTTCTTT. The entire variable domain, with the rest obtained from reference TRBV7-2 and TRBJ1-1, is as follows: GAGVSQSPSNKVTEKGKDVELRCDPISGHTALYWYRQSLGQGLEFLIYFQGNSAPDKSGLPSDRFSAERTGGSVSTLTIQRTQQEDSAVYLCASSSDRGLSTEAFFGQGTRLTVV.

This clone occurred once. The junction does not match germline at one end; this may be a read error. This CDR3 is CASGAGALPTYEQYF. CDR3 coding DNA: TGCGCAAGTGGGGCGGGAGCCCTACCAACCTACGAGCAGTACTTC. This chain uses TRBV28 with TRBJ2-7; 7 positions agree with TRBD2. Germline lookup yields CDR1 MDHEN and CDR2 SYDVKM. This CDR3 spans 15 amino acids.

J is TRBJ2-7 and V is TRBV5-6; 14 bases line up with TRBD2. There are 17 residues in the CDR3. Trimming took 4 bases from V and 3 from J; bases not matched to a gene: 9. Germline CDR1 SGHDT, CDR2 YYEEEE. CDR3 nucleotide sequence: TGTGCCAGCAGCGGATCGACTAGCGGGGGGGGCCTCTACGAGCAGTACTTC. This encodes CASSGSTSGGGLYEQYF. The whole variable domain, filled in from reference TRBV5-6 and TRBJ2-7, reads DAGVTQSPTHLIKTRGQQVTLRCSPKSGHDTVSWYQQALGQGPQFIFQYYEEEERQRGNFPDRFSGHQFPNYSSELNVNALLLGDSALYLCASSGSTSGGGLYEQYFGPGTRLTVT.

This rearrangement joins TRBV7-9 to TRBJ2-5; TRBD1 aligns across 7 bases. The CDR3 extends over 14 amino acids. From germline, CDR1 is SEHNR and CDR2 FQNEAQ (reference sequence). V shed 3 bases and J 4 bases; nucleotides not matched to a gene: 5. The CDR3: CASSFGTVGETQYF. The DNA for the CDR3 is TGTGCCAGCAGCTTCGGGACAGTGGGAGAGACCCAGTACTTC.

The V gene is TRBV19, the J gene TRBJ2-3, with TRBD1 as a possible D gene (6 bases). Trimming removed 4 bases at V and 6 bases at J, with 17 bases between. The CDR3 sequence is 15 residues long. Germline assignment: CDR1 LNHDA and CDR2 SQIVND (reference sequence). CDR3 region: CASSTGQNNRDTQYF. CDR3 bases: TGTGCCAGTAGTACCGGACAGAACAACCGGGATACGCAGTATTTT.

This chain joins TRBV5-1 and TRBJ2-7; 9 bases are shared with TRBD1. The CDR3 contains 15 residues. Germline V gene sequence: CDR1 SGHRS, CDR2 YFSETQ. V gave up 3 bases and J gave up 6 bases; unmatched junction bases: 10. The CDR3 is CASSSGTGRNREQYF. The CDR3 region has the DNA TGCGCCAGCAGCTCTGGGACAGGGCGGAACCGCGAGCAGTACTTC.

The chain links TRBV27 to TRBJ1-2; D remains unclear. The CDR3 covers 14 residues. The V end lost 4 bases, the J end lost 4 bases, and 13 bases lay between the germline ends. The germline CDR1 and CDR2 sequences are MNHEY and SMNVEV (reference sequence). The CDR3 loop reads CASSSPGDLYGYTF. CDR3 DNA: TGTGCCAGCAGTTCCCCGGGAGACCTCTATGGCTACACCTTC.

The chain recombines TRBV9 with TRBJ2-1, with 8 bases lining up with TRBD1. Germline CDR1 reads SGDLS; CDR2 reads YYNGEE. The J segment lost 3 bases and the V segment lost 3 bases, leaving 17 bases of the junction unmatched. This CDR3 has 19 residues. In DNA, the CDR3 is TGTGCCAGCAGCGGAATCGCAGGGGGCACCTCGATTTACTACAATGAGCAGTTCTTC. Residues: CASSGIAGGTSIYYNEQFF.

Only a few counts were recorded for this clone. The chain employs TRBV9 and TRBJ2-3; weak D call: TRBD2 (6 bases). The V gene's germline CDR1 is SGDLS and CDR2 YYNGEE. CDR3 size: 14 residues. The ends were cut back, 2 bases at V and 10 bases at J, with 17 bases in the middle. The CDR3: CASSVDPTGTSQYF. CDR3 coding DNA: TGTGCCAGCAGCGTGGATCCGACCGGGACTTCGCAGTATTTT.

The chain links TRBV7-9 to TRBJ1-5; TRBD1 agrees at 8 bases. Germline V gene data show CDR1 as SEHNR and CDR2 as FQNEAQ (reference sequence). Trimming took 5 bases from V and 6 from J; bases not matched to a gene: 6. The CDR3 sequence is 14 residues long. DNA for the CDR3: TGTGCCAGCAGCCCAAACAGGGGGACTCAGCCCCAGCATTTT. Its translation: CASSPNRGTQPQHF.

This chain joins TRBV7-9 and TRBJ1-4; D might be TRBD1 (6 bases). This CDR3 is 13 amino acids long. Between the trimmed V and J ends, which lost 5 bases and 8 bases, there was a span of 12 bases. CDR1 is SEHNR, CDR2 FQNEAQ, per germline (reference sequence). The DNA of the CDR3 is TGTGCCAGCAGCCTCCAACAGGGAGAAAAACTGTTTTTT. Encoded protein: CASSLQQGEKLFF.

V usage is TRBV5-1 and J usage is TRBJ2-7; D ambiguous. Trimming took off 0 bases at V and 2 bases at J, with 6 bases between the two ends. Germline loops: CDR1 SGHRS, CDR2 YFSETQ. This CDR3 is 13 amino acids long. CDR3 loop: CASSLAFTYEQYF. The CDR3 coding sequence is TGCGCCAGCAGCTTGGCCTTTACCTACGAGCAGTACTTC.

The V call is TRBV5-1, the J call TRBJ2-2; D might be TRBD1 (5 bases). The CDR3 extends over 16 amino acids. Germline loops: CDR1 SGHRS, CDR2 YFSETQ. Trimming removed 4 bases from V and 7 bases from J, with 20 bases in between. The DNA of the CDR3 is TGCGCCAGCAGCCCCCAGGGCCCCCTCCGGATCGGGGAGCTGTTTTTT. Translation: CASSPQGPLRIGELFF. The variable domain in full, completed from reference TRBV5-1 and TRBJ2-2, reads KAGVTQTPRYLIKTRGQQVTLSCSPISGHRSVSWYQQTPGQGLQFLFEYFSETQRNKGNFPGRFSGRQFSNSRSEMNVSTLELGDSALYLCASSPQGPLRIGELFFGEGSRLTVL.

The genes are TRBV4-3 and TRBJ1-1; D is uncertain. V shed 5 bases and J shed 1 base, with 8 bases lying between them. The CDR3 is made up of 13 amino acids. Germline CDR1 reads LGHNA; CDR2 reads YSLEER. CDR3 region: CASSSGGNTEAFF. In DNA, the CDR3 is TGCGCCAGCAGCTCAGGAGGGAACACTGAAGCTTTCTTT.

This clone was detected a few times. This chain joins TRBV5-1 and TRBJ2-3; D uncertain. The CDR3 contains 13 residues. Germline CDR1 is SGHRS and CDR2 is YFSETQ. Trimming removed 3 bases at V and 0 bases at J, with 5 bases between. This chain's CDR3 is CASSSTSTDTQYF. CDR3 DNA sequence: TGCGCCAGCAGCTCTACTAGCACAGATACGCAGTATTTT.

V and J are TRBV2 and TRBJ1-1, with 8 bases that match TRBD1. CDR1 is SNHLY and CDR2 is FYNNEI in the germline V gene. This CDR3 spans 16 amino acids. V gave up 9 bases and J gave up 2 bases; unmatched junction bases: 14. This CDR3 is CASTVQGAGGNTEAFF. Written as DNA, the CDR3 is TGTGCCAGTACTGTCCAGGGGGCTGGAGGAAACACTGAAGCTTTCTTT.

The V and J genes are TRBV28 and TRBJ2-3; 9 nucleotides agree with TRBD2. Per the germline V gene, CDR1 is MDHEN and CDR2 is SYDVKM. The CDR3 is 17 amino acids. J gave up 4 bases and V 6 bases, and 14 bases lay outside the gene matches. This chain's CDR3 is CASSSGLAREGADTQYF. CDR3 sequence (DNA): TGTGCCAGCAGCTCTGGACTAGCGCGAGAGGGGGCAGATACGCAGTATTTT.

The V and J genes are TRBV13 and TRBJ2-1; 9 bases are shared with TRBD2. The CDR3 contains 15 residues. The germline gives CDR1 PRHDT, CDR2 FYEKMQ (reference sequence). V lost 0 bases to trimming and J lost 4 bases; unmatched junction nucleotides: 1. The CDR3 loop is CASSLGSGSYNEQFF. As DNA, the CDR3 is TGTGCCAGCAGCTTAGGTAGCGGGAGTTACAATGAGCAGTTCTTC.

The CDR3 nucleotides are TGTGCCAGCAGCCCGCACAGGGGTTTCCTGAACACTGAAGCTTTCTTT. This translates into CASSPHRGFLNTEAFF. The V gene is TRBV14, the J gene TRBJ1-1; 7 bases line up with TRBD1. CDR1 and CDR2 from the germline V gene are SGHDN and FVKESK. V dropped 4 bases and J dropped 0; count of bases not matched to a gene: 8. The CDR3 consists of 16 residues.

V gene TRBV5-6 combines with J gene TRBJ2-5, with 11 nucleotides matching TRBD2. Looked up from germline, CDR1 is SGHDT and CDR2 is YYEEEE. The length of the CDR3 is 16 residues. V was clipped by 3 bases and J by 5 bases; unmatched bases: 9. CDR3 sequence (DNA): TGTGCCAGCAGCTCACTAGCGGGGGATCGACGGGAGACCCAGTACTTC. Encoded protein: CASSSLAGDRRETQYF. Full variable domain (rest looked up from reference TRBV5-6 and TRBJ2-5): DAGVTQSPTHLIKTRGQQVTLRCSPKSGHDTVSWYQQALGQGPQFIFQYYEEEERQRGNFPDRFSGHQFPNYSSELNVNALLLGDSALYLCASSSLAGDRRETQYFGPGTRLLVL.

This clone was observed once. The chain has TRBV29-1 and TRBJ2-2, with TRBD2 identical over 7 bases. Trimming at V came to 7 bases and at J to 6 bases, leaving 2 bases not matched to a gene. Germline V CDR1 and CDR2: SQVTM, ANQGSEA. The CDR3 sequence is 11 residues long. The CDR3 sequence is CSGGGAGELFF. The CDR3 nucleotides read TGCAGCGGGGGGGGAGCCGGGGAGCTGTTTTTT.

This rearrangement joins TRBV27 to TRBJ1-5; D unclear. The CDR3 is made up of 15 amino acids. CDR1 and CDR2 (germline): MNHEY, SMNVEV (reference sequence). The ends were cut back, 3 bases at V and 5 bases at J, with 14 bases in the middle. CDR3 nucleotide sequence: TGTGCCAGCAGTTTGTGGGAGACACCCCATCAGCCCCAGCATTTT. This sequence encodes CASSLWETPHQPQHF.

The chain recombines TRBV5-1 with TRBJ1-1; 8 nucleotides match TRBD1. The CDR3 length is 14 residues. V was pared by 3 bases and J by 1 base, with 2 bases of the junction left unmatched. Germline assignment: CDR1 SGHRS and CDR2 YFSETQ. Here the CDR3 reads CASSSQGANTEAFF. The DNA for the CDR3 is TGCGCCAGCAGCTCTCAGGGGGCGAACACTGAAGCTTTCTTT. The full variable domain, with the rest looked up from reference TRBV5-1 and TRBJ1-1, is KAGVTQTPRYLIKTRGQQVTLSCSPISGHRSVSWYQQTPGQGLQFLFEYFSETQRNKGNFPGRFSGRQFSNSRSEMNVSTLELGDSALYLCASSSQGANTEAFFGQGTRLTVV.

This clone came up once. The CDR3 spells CASSLPWTETDTQYF. CDR3 coding DNA: TGTGCCAGCAGCCTCCCCTGGACAGAAACAGATACGCAGTATTTT. The chain employs TRBV7-9 and TRBJ2-3; a possible D gene is TRBD1 (6 bases). CDR3 length: 15 residues. The germline CDR1 and CDR2 sequences are SEHNR and FQNEAQ (reference sequence). The ends were cut back, 5 bases at V and 3 bases at J, with 15 bases in the middle.

The V gene is TRBV10-3, the J gene TRBJ2-3; 13 bases match TRBD2. The germline V gene has CDR1 ENHRY and CDR2 SYGVKD. J was trimmed by 2 bases and V by 2 bases; bases with no gene match: 1. This CDR3 is built from 16 residues. The CDR3 sequence: CAISEGLAGATDTQYF. Here the CDR3 DNA reads TGTGCCATCAGTGAGGGACTAGCGGGAGCCACAGATACGCAGTATTTT.